This entry lists 13 T cell receptor beta chains sequenced from one sample in a study of human T cells and chemical hapten exposure (dated by TCRdb to 2020 to 2022). Library preparation employed RACE. This sample was sequenced with a NextSeq 500. TCRdb reprocessed the public reads (quality trimming at Q25 with fastp, clone calling with MiXCR) and kept in-frame beta chains. CDR3 protein sequences are deduplicated, and each keeps its most common genes and DNA. The sample profile shows about 190,000 distinct CDR3 sequences; under 25% of them were found once. The top ten hold approximately 2.5% of the sample. The label giving this sample's time point can be read as: patch test 3, about 24 weeks after DPC sensitization. The treatment or condition tag for this specimen amounts to: therapeutic diphenylcyclopropenone sensitization with weekly scalp DPC. The sequences come from whole blood, collected in connection with sensitization to the hapten diphenylcyclopropenone (DPC). These TCRs come from a woman aged 40 to 50 with alopecia areata. Some clones in this sample may be carry-over from other donors' samples.

This chain connects TRBV7-9 to TRBJ1-2; D might be TRBD1 (5 bases). CDR3 length: 15 amino acids. Between the trimmed V and J ends, which lost 3 bases and 4 bases, there was a span of 15 bases. Germline V gives CDR1 SEHNR, CDR2 FQNEAQ (reference sequence). DNA of the CDR3: TGTGCCAGCAGCTTCAACGGGGGAGGGACCTATGGCTACACCTTC. It encodes CASSFNGGGTYGYTF.

This chain connects TRBV6-2 or TRBV6-3 to TRBJ1-5; unclear D gene. V lost 5 bases and J lost 0, with 14 bases in between. Germline CDR1 is MNHEY and CDR2 is SVGEGT. The CDR3 covers 16 residues. The CDR3 protein is CASSPYGQNSNQPQHF. The CDR3 DNA follows: TGTGCCAGCAGTCCCTATGGGCAGAATAGCAATCAGCCCCAGCATTTT.

This clonotype was observed a few times. The rearrangement joins TRBV6-5 to TRBJ2-1; D might be TRBD2 (6 bases). V lost 2 bases, J lost 2 bases, and 10 bases lay in between. The CDR3 loop spans 15 amino acids. Germline V gene data show CDR1 as MNHEY and CDR2 as SVGAGI. The CDR3 DNA sequence: TGTGCCAGCAGTTACGAACTAGCACCCTACAATGAGCAGTTCTTC. This gives the protein CASSYELAPYNEQFF.

This clonotype occurred many times. The gene calls are TRBV6-5 and TRBJ1-2, with 7 bases lining up with TRBD1. This CDR3 has 14 amino acids. The germline V gene encodes CDR1 MNHEY and CDR2 SVGAGI. Trimming removed 2 bases from V and 0 bases from J; junction bases left unmatched: 0. Here the CDR3 reads CASSYGTANYGYTF. CDR3 sequence (DNA): TGTGCCAGCAGTTACGGGACAGCTAACTATGGCTACACCTTC.

This clonotype came up a few times. This sequence joins TRBV20-1 and TRBJ2-7; D gene uncertain. The CDR3 spans 12 residues. The V end lost 2 bases, the J end lost 4 bases, and 9 bases lay between the germline ends. Germline V lookup: CDR1 DFQATT, CDR2 SNEGSKA (reference sequence). CDR3 in DNA: TGCAGTGCTAGACACAGATATTACGAGCAGTACTTC. Its translation is CSARHRYYEQYF.

V and J are TRBV6-2 or TRBV6-3 and TRBJ2-7; no firm D call. Trimming cost V 5 bases and J 1 base, with 9 bases left between them. CDR3 length: 13 amino acids. Germline lookup yields CDR1 MNHEY and CDR2 SVGEGT. CDR3 bases: TGTGCCAGCAGTACAGACACGTCCTACGAGCAGTACTTC. Amino acids: CASSTDTSYEQYF.

This clonotype has only a few counts. The chain links TRBV7-2 to TRBJ2-3; 11 bases are a match to TRBD2. From germline, CDR1 is SGHTA and CDR2 FQGNSA. With 5 bases clipped from V and 4 bases from J, the junction kept 2 bases outside the gene matches. The CDR3 loop spans 14 amino acids. Here the CDR3 DNA reads TGTGCCAGCAGCCCGGGACTAGCGGCAGATACGCAGTATTTT. It codes for CASSPGLAADTQYF.

The V gene is TRBV20-1, the J gene TRBJ1-5; 9 bases match TRBD1. The length of the CDR3 is 16 residues. The J segment lost 3 bases and the V segment lost 3 bases, leaving 9 bases of the junction unmatched. Looked up from germline, CDR1 is DFQATT and CDR2 is SNEGSKA (reference sequence). Here the CDR3 reads CSARDWTGAPNQPQHF. The CDR3 nucleotides read TGCAGTGCTAGGGACTGGACAGGGGCGCCCAATCAGCCCCAGCATTTT.

The chain links TRBV6-6 to TRBJ2-5, with D perhaps TRBD2 (5 bases). This CDR3 comprises 14 residues. From germline, CDR1 is MNHNY and CDR2 SVGAGI (reference sequence). Trimming shortened V by 0 bases and J by 1 base, and 6 bases separated the two germline ends. CDR3 bases: TGTGCCAGCAGTTACTCTAGCGCCCAAGAGACCCAGTACTTC. Its protein product is CASSYSSAQETQYF.

The rearrangement links TRBV20-1 to TRBJ1-2, with 7 bases identical to TRBD1. This CDR3 has 12 residues. Germline CDR1 DFQATT, CDR2 SNEGSKA (reference sequence). The trim removed 7 bases at V and 8 bases at J, leaving 10 bases unmatched. The DNA of the CDR3 is TGCAGTGTGAGAGAGGGGGCCGGCGGCTACACCTTC. Translation: CSVREGAGGYTF.

In this sample, this clonotype turned up a few times. The chain combines TRBV20-1 with TRBJ2-3; D unclear. Between the trimmed V and J ends, which lost 5 bases and 2 bases, there was a span of 8 bases. Germline lookup yields CDR1 DFQATT and CDR2 SNEGSKA (reference sequence). The length of the CDR3 is 12 residues. The CDR3 nucleotides are TGCAGTGCTCATCGATCCACAGATACGCAGTATTTT. Protein: CSAHRSTDTQYF.

The rearrangement uses TRBV25-1 and TRBJ2-7; 9 positions agree with TRBD1. Germline lookup yields CDR1 MGHDK and CDR2 SYGVNS. Unmatched junction bases numbered 9, after V lost 10 bases and J lost 2 bases. The CDR3 is made up of 14 amino acids. DNA for the CDR3: TGTGCCACCTCGATGGACAGGGGCGCCTACGAGCAGTACTTC. It is translated as CATSMDRGAYEQYF.

The chain carries TRBV29-1 and TRBJ2-5; no clear D gene. The CDR3 is 13 amino acids. Germline V CDR1 and CDR2: SQVTM, ANQGSEA. Trimming removed 7 bases from V and 5 bases from J, with 17 bases in between. CDR3 coding DNA: TGCAGCGCCCAACCCAGCGCTTGGGAGACCCAGTACTTC. Protein: CSAQPSAWETQYF.